These T cell receptor beta chains were read from a single sample in a study of human T cells and chemical hapten exposure. TCRdb redid the calling of the RACE reads with MiXCR, one entry per CDR3 protein. The data show 84,000 or so distinct CDR3 sequences, with roughly a tenth seen just once and around 2.2% held by the top ten. The input for sequencing was whole blood, taken in connection with sensitization to the hapten diphenylcyclopropenone (DPC). All receptors derive from a man between 35 and 55 years old with alopecia areata. Some clones in this sample may be carry-over from other donors' samples. The CDR3 runs from the conserved cysteine through the conserved F or W. The order of the fields is D gene, clone size, J gene, V gene, CDR3 DNA, CDR3 protein. The D gene is left open where the match is weak. Not every row has a clone size; where given, it reads once, few, many or a size class.

TRBD2,few,TRBJ2-2,TRBV6-4,TGTGCCAGCAGTGAACTAGCGGGAAGTACCGGGGAGCTGTTTTTT,CASSELAGSTGELFF
NA,many,TRBJ1-1,TRBV6-6,TGTGCCAGCAGCATTGAAGCTTTCTTT,CASSIEAFF
NA,few,TRBJ2-3,TRBV9,TGTGCCAGCAGCTCCACTCCCTGGCCCAGGGATACGCAGTATTTT,CASSSTPWPRDTQYF
TRBD1,many,TRBJ1-1,TRBV20-1,TGCAGTGCTGGACCAACAGGGGTGGGCACTGAAGCTTTCTTT,CSAGPTGVGTEAFF
NA,few,TRBJ1-2,TRBV12-3/TRBV12-4,TGTGCCAGCAGCTATCGTAGTACGGGCTACACCTTC,CASSYRSTGYTF
NA,NA,TRBJ1-5,TRBV15,TGTGCCACCAGCAGAGATCCCGGGCAGCCCCAGCATTTT,CATSRDPGQPQHF
NA,NA,TRBJ1-2,TRBV5-1,TGCGCCAGCAGCTTGACAGGGACTAACTATGGCTACACCTTC,CASSLTGTNYGYTF
TRBD2,many,TRBJ2-4,TRBV12-3/TRBV12-4,TGTGCCAGCAGTTTGGCGGGAGTCCCCCAAAACATTCAGTACTTC,CASSLAGVPQNIQYF
TRBD1,few,TRBJ2-3,TRBV20-1,TGCAGTGCTAGACCCGGGACAGCCCTGGCAGATACGCAGTATTTT,CSARPGTALADTQYF
NA,many,TRBJ1-1,TRBV20-1,TGCAGTGCTAGAAAGGGAGGCCTTGAAGCTTTCTTT,CSARKGGLEAFF
NA,many,TRBJ1-2,TRBV28,TGTGCCAGCAGTCTAAGTCCCCGACTGATCTATGGCTACACCTTC,CASSLSPRLIYGYTF
NA,many,TRBJ2-3,TRBV3-1,TGTGCCAGCAGCCAAGGTTTGCACACAGATACGCAGTATTTT,CASSQGLHTDTQYF
NA,many,TRBJ1-1,TRBV20-1,TGCAGTGCTTTTGGGGCCGCCGGGGAGAACACTGAAGCTTTCTTT,CSAFGAAGENTEAFF
NA,many,TRBJ1-1,TRBV7-6,TGTGCCAGCAGCCAGTTAACTAATGAAGCTTTCTTT,CASSQLTNEAFF
NA,many,TRBJ2-3,TRBV28,TGTGCCAGCAGTTTGAACGGGACACCCATCGGCACAGATACGCAGTATTTT,CASSLNGTPIGTDTQYF
TRBD1,NA,TRBJ1-5,TRBV2,TGTGCCAGCAGGACAGGGGGGGGTCGTCAGCCCCAGCATTTT,CASRTGGGRQPQHF
TRBD2,many,TRBJ2-5,TRBV27,TGTGCCAGCAGTTTAAGTAGCGGGACCACCCAAGAGACCCAGTACTTC,CASSLSSGTTQETQYF
NA,NA,TRBJ2-6,TRBV5-1,TGCGCCAGCAGCTTGGCCACTCCAGGGGCCAACGTCCTGACTTTC,CASSLATPGANVLTF
NA,NA,TRBJ2-6,TRBV18,TGTGCCAGCTCACCAGAGGCTAATGGGGCCAACGTCCTGACTTTC,CASSPEANGANVLTF
NA,NA,TRBJ2-3,TRBV29-1,TGCAGCGTTGGACACCGCACAGATACGCAGTATTTT,CSVGHRTDTQYF
TRBD2,many,TRBJ2-3,TRBV20-1,TGCAGTGCTCGGACTAGCGGGACGGGCGGCACGCAGTATTTT,CSARTSGTGGTQYF
NA,NA,TRBJ2-1,TRBV6-2/TRBV6-3,TGTGCCAGCAGTTACTCATCCGGGACTCTCCAGGTGAATGAGCAGTTCTTC,CASSYSSGTLQVNEQFF
NA,NA,TRBJ2-1,TRBV28,TGTGCCAGCAGTTTCTCCCTAGCGAATGAGCAGTTCTTC,CASSFSLANEQFF
TRBD1,few,TRBJ2-1,TRBV24-1,TGTGCCACCAGTGATCCCGACAGGGCGGATGAGCAGTTCTTC,CATSDPDRADEQFF
NA,many,TRBJ1-5,TRBV12-3/TRBV12-4,TGTGCCAGCAGAATTGGGGAATTTAGCAATCAGCCCCAGCATTTT,CASRIGEFSNQPQHF
TRBD1,many,TRBJ1-1,TRBV4-2,TGTGCCAGCAGCCAAAGGACAGGCATGAACACTGAAGCTTTCTTT,CASSQRTGMNTEAFF
NA,NA,TRBJ2-1,TRBV2,TGTGCCAGCAGTGTCGAGAGGGGCATGAATGAGCAGTTCTTC,CASSVERGMNEQFF
NA,few,TRBJ2-1,TRBV3-1,TGTGCCAGCAGCCAGAACTCCTACAATGAGCAGTTCTTC,CASSQNSYNEQFF
NA,few,TRBJ2-2,TRBV19,TGTGCCTCCAGTAGGGGGGTAGACGGGGAGCTGTTTTTT,CASSRGVDGELFF
TRBD1,many,TRBJ1-1,TRBV29-1,TGCAGCGTGGGTCCGGACAGGGGGGGAGCTTTCTTT,CSVGPDRGGAFF
NA,few,TRBJ1-1,TRBV12-3/TRBV12-4,TGTGCCAGCAGTTTAGTCAGGGAAGCTTTCTTT,CASSLVREAFF
NA,many,TRBJ1-2,TRBV6-5,TGTGCCAGCAGAAGGGGGACGGGGACCTATGGCTACACCTTC,CASRRGTGTYGYTF
TRBD1,few,TRBJ2-2,TRBV6-2/TRBV6-3,TGTGCCAGCAATTCTCCGGGGCAGGGGGCAAGTTCCGGGGAGCTGTTTTTT,CASNSPGQGASSGELFF
NA,few,TRBJ1-1,TRBV9,TGTGCCAGCAGCGTAGCCCCGTTGGTAGACACTGAAGCTTTCTTT,CASSVAPLVDTEAFF
NA,NA,TRBJ2-3,TRBV12-3/TRBV12-4,TGTGCCAGCACCCAAACGCCCGGGAGTTTTGATACGCAGTATTTT,CASTQTPGSFDTQYF
TRBD1,many,TRBJ1-5,TRBV28,TGTGCCAGCAGCCCGGGACAGGGGAGGAATCAGCCCCAGCATTTT,CASSPGQGRNQPQHF
NA,few,TRBJ2-1,TRBV4-3,TGCGCCAGCAGCCAAAAAATTTTCCAAATCTCCTACAATGAGCAGTTCTTC,CASSQKIFQISYNEQFF
NA,NA,TRBJ2-7,TRBV6-2/TRBV6-3,TGTGCCAGCAGTTGGGACTACGAGCAGTACTTC,CASSWDYEQYF
NA,few,TRBJ2-7,TRBV25-1,TGTGCCAGCAGTGAATCCAGGCCTGGTTGCGAGCAGTACTTC,CASSESRPGCEQYF
NA,NA,TRBJ2-6,TRBV27,TGTGCCAGCAGCCCCCGGGGCAGTCAGTTCTCTGGGGCCAACGTCCTGACTTTC,CASSPRGSQFSGANVLTF
NA,NA,TRBJ2-3,TRBV11-3,TGTGCCAGCCGGGGTTGGGATACGCAGTATTTT,CASRGWDTQYF
TRBD1,few,TRBJ1-5,TRBV7-2,TGTGCCAGCAGCTCCTTTACGGGACAGAGAAAAAATCAGCCCCAGCATTTT,CASSSFTGQRKNQPQHF
NA,NA,TRBJ2-1,TRBV20-1,TGCAGTGCTAGTTTAGCGCTCCATCGTGAGCAGTTCTTC,CSASLALHREQFF
TRBD2,many,TRBJ2-3,TRBV7-6,TGTGCCAGCAGCCACGGGGAGGCGGGAGGGGGCACAGATACGCAGTATTTT,CASSHGEAGGGTDTQYF
TRBD2,NA,TRBJ2-3,TRBV2,TGTGCCAGCAGTGACAACTGGGCTAGCGGGAGGGCCATAGATACGCAGTATTTT,CASSDNWASGRAIDTQYF
NA,few,TRBJ1-1,TRBV12-3/TRBV12-4,TGTGCCAGCAGCGTGGTGGCAGGGGAAGCTTTCTTT,CASSVVAGEAFF
NA,NA,TRBJ1-3,TRBV12-3/TRBV12-4,TGTGCCAGCAGTTTTACGACAGAAGGAAACACCATATATTTT,CASSFTTEGNTIYF
TRBD2,NA,TRBJ2-2,TRBV11-1,TGTGCCAGCAGCTTAGTCCCAAAAGCGGGGGGTCGGACCGGGGAGCTGTTTTTT,CASSLVPKAGGRTGELFF
NA,few,TRBJ1-1,TRBV15,TGTGCCACCAGCAGAGAAGGGGGTAGGGCCACTGAAGCTTTCTTT,CATSREGGRATEAFF
NA,NA,TRBJ2-6,TRBV14,TGTGCCAGCAGCCAAGATTATATGCGGGGTCCGACTTTC,CASSQDYMRGPTF
NA,many,TRBJ1-3,TRBV29-1,TGCAGTGTGACCTGGGGCCTCTCTGGAAACACCATATATTTT,CSVTWGLSGNTIYF
TRBD2,many,TRBJ2-1,TRBV20-1,TGCAGTGCTAGCAGCGGGGGGAACTACAATGAGCAGTTCTTC,CSASSGGNYNEQFF
NA,NA,TRBJ2-5,TRBV19,TGTGCCAGTAGTGTAGACCCGAATGAGGAGACCCAGTACTTC,CASSVDPNEETQYF
TRBD1,few,TRBJ1-1,TRBV30,TGTGCCTGGACCCGACAGGGAAACACTGAAGCTTTCTTT,CAWTRQGNTEAFF
NA,NA,TRBJ1-5,TRBV28,TGTGCCAGCAGACACCAGGGGATTGGAGGCAATCAGCCCCAGCATTTT,CASRHQGIGGNQPQHF